What follows are 18 T cell receptor beta chains derived from one specimen sequenced in a study of blood T cell repertoires in COVID-19. Assay used: immunoSEQ multiplex PCR; TCRdb lists only in-frame clones, some missing. Here the sample spans about 130,000 clones, 65% to 90% being singletons. Sequencing was performed on PBMCs or T cells enriched from blood (not recorded which). The source of these receptors is a woman aged 45-65 years who had recovered from COVID-19.

The gene calls are TRBV9 and TRBJ2-2, with 12 bases matching TRBD2. V gave up 3 bases and J gave up 7 bases; unmatched junction bases: 10. Germline values: CDR1 SGDLS, CDR2 YYNGEE. The CDR3 covers 17 residues. The CDR3 sequence: CASSAPSSGGAFGELFF. CDR3 DNA sequence: TGTGCCAGCAGCGCACCCTCTAGCGGGGGGGCGTTCGGGGAGCTGTTTTTT.

The chain employs TRBV24-1 and TRBJ2-1, with 10 bases matching TRBD1. The CDR3 is made up of 16 amino acids. V dropped 3 bases and J dropped 2; count of bases not matched to a gene: 3. The V gene's germline CDR1 is KGHDR and CDR2 SFDVKD. Here the CDR3 reads CATSDGGQGAYNEQFF. The CDR3 DNA sequence: TGTGCCACCAGTGATGGTGGACAGGGGGCCTACAATGAGCAGTTCTTC.

The chain couples TRBV6-5 to TRBJ1-1; perhaps TRBD1 as D (5 bases). CDR1 and CDR2 from the germline V gene are MNHEY and SVGAGI. This CDR3 contains 14 residues. V lost 2 bases to trimming and J lost 8 bases, with 15 bases between them. DNA of the CDR3: TGTGCCAGCAGTTACGCCACAGGAGCCGACGAAGCTTTCTTT. The encoded protein is CASSYATGADEAFF.

This rearrangement joins TRBV19 to TRBJ1-5; 9 positions agree with TRBD1. V gave up 7 bases and J gave up 7 bases; unmatched junction bases: 5. Germline assignment: CDR1 LNHDA and CDR2 SQIVND (reference sequence). This CDR3 is 13 amino acids long. In nucleotides, the CDR3 is TGTGCCAGTACTGGACAGGGGTTGCAGCCCCAGCATTTT. This translates into CASTGQGLQPQHF.

The chain uses TRBV5-1 and TRBJ1-6, with 7 bases aligning to TRBD1. The CDR3 is 22 amino acids. Germline CDR1 SGHRS, CDR2 YFSETQ. V shed 0 bases and J 0 bases; nucleotides not matched to a gene: 18. This CDR3 is CASSLGARGVIFKSSYNSPLHF. The CDR3 DNA reads TGCGCCAGCAGCTTGGGGGCCAGGGGGGTCATCTTTAAGAGCTCCTATAATTCACCCCTCCACTTT.

With regard to this clone: Different DNA sequences within this sample yield the same CDR3. The chain combines TRBV5-1 with TRBJ1-2, with a possible D match to TRBD1 (5 bases). Trimming took off 5 bases at V and 1 base at J, with 21 bases between the two ends. Germline CDR1 is SGHRS and CDR2 is YFSETQ. The CDR3 is 17 amino acids. CDR3 coding DNA: TGCGCCAGCAGTTTTTCTATGACAGCCGTATTTAACTATGGCTACACCTTC. Translating gives CASSFSMTAVFNYGYTF.

This chain joins TRBV12-3 or TRBV12-4 and TRBJ2-7; maybe TRBD2 (5 bases). The CDR3 length is 13 residues. V was cut by 5 bases and J by 2 bases, with 10 bases left in between. The CDR3 region has the DNA TGTGCCAGCAGTCCCACTAGACCCTACGAGCAGTACTTC. Its translation is CASSPTRPYEQYF.

The chain uses TRBV5-1 and TRBJ2-1; no reliable D call. Trimming took 1 base from V and 8 from J, leaving 16 bases between them. Germline V gene data show CDR1 as SGHRS and CDR2 as YFSETQ. CDR3 length: 15 amino acids. The CDR3, as DNA: TGCGCCAGCAGCTTGTTAGGTACTGCCCGGGATGAGCAGTTCTTC. Translation: CASSLLGTARDEQFF.

The chain joins TRBV13 to TRBJ1-1; weak D call: TRBD1 (6 bases). The V gene lost 5 bases and the J gene lost 4 bases, with 11 bases spanning the gap. Per germline, CDR1 PRHDT and CDR2 FYEKMQ (reference sequence). This CDR3 is 13 amino acids long. Written as DNA, the CDR3 is TGTGCCAGCAGCGAGAGGGGGAGCACTGAAGCTTTCTTT. This encodes CASSERGSTEAFF.

The chain combines TRBV10-3 with TRBJ2-1; D is ambiguous. Looked up from germline, CDR1 is ENHRY and CDR2 is SYGVKD. Trimming stripped 10 bases from V and 1 base from J, with 14 bases between. CDR3 length: 14 amino acids. CDR3 bases: TGTGCCACCCAAGAGGCATGGTCCTACAATGAGCAGTTCTTC. It codes for CATQEAWSYNEQFF.

The rearrangement links TRBV27 to TRBJ2-1, with 7 nucleotides matching TRBD2. V lost 5 bases to trimming and J lost 4 bases; unmatched junction nucleotides: 8. Germline V gene lookup returns CDR1 MNHEY and CDR2 SMNVEV (reference sequence). CDR3 length: 15 residues. CDR3: CASSATAGTYNEQFF. As DNA, the CDR3 is TGTGCCAGCAGTGCTACAGCGGGAACGTACAATGAGCAGTTCTTC.

V gene TRBV10-1 combines with J gene TRBJ2-3, with 7 bases aligning to TRBD2. The germline CDR1 and CDR2 sequences are WNHNN and SYGVQD (reference sequence). This CDR3 is built from 14 residues. V gave up 6 bases and J gave up 2 bases; unmatched junction bases: 5. CDR3 in amino acids: CASSSGVNTDTQYF. The CDR3 bases are TGCGCCAGCAGCAGCGGGGTAAACACAGATACGCAGTATTTT.

V gene TRBV4-1 combines with J gene TRBJ1-5; D might be TRBD1 (5 bases). The CDR3 contains 14 residues. CDR1 and CDR2 (germline): MGHRA, YSYEKL. Trimming stripped 1 base from V and 7 bases from J, with 11 bases between. CDR3 DNA: TGCGCCAGCAGCCAAGGGCGGGGCGAACAGCCCCAGCATTTT. This translates into CASSQGRGEQPQHF.

This sequence joins TRBV19 and TRBJ1-5; D perhaps matches TRBD1 (5 bases). The CDR3 is 15 residues long. V dropped 7 bases and J dropped 5 bases, with 18 bases sitting between them. Germline CDR1 reads LNHDA; CDR2 reads SQIVND (reference sequence). The CDR3 DNA sequence: TGTGCCAGTACCGCCGGAGAGGGAGGGGATCAGCCCCAGCATTTT. Translated: CASTAGEGGDQPQHF.

The chain recombines TRBV19 with TRBJ1-1, with 8 nucleotides matching TRBD1. Germline loops: CDR1 LNHDA, CDR2 SQIVND (reference sequence). Unmatched junction bases numbered 5, after V lost 2 bases and J lost 0 bases. The CDR3 covers 16 residues. CDR3 residues: CASSIMVTGVNTEAFF. The DNA of the CDR3 is TGTGCCAGTAGTATAATGGTGACAGGGGTGAACACTGAAGCTTTCTTT.

The CDR3 sequence is CASSMGYAGASGNTIYF. In DNA, the CDR3 is TGTGCCAGTAGTATGGGTTATGCGGGGGCGAGCGGAAACACCATATATTTT. The genes are TRBV19 and TRBJ1-3; perhaps TRBD1 as D (6 bases). This CDR3 contains 17 residues. V shed 3 bases and J shed 4 bases, with 19 bases lying between them. Germline CDR1 reads LNHDA; CDR2 reads SQIVND (reference sequence).

This clone was seen just once. This rearrangement joins TRBV5-1 to TRBJ2-7, with D possibly matching TRBD1 (7 bases). The germline gives CDR1 SGHRS, CDR2 YFSETQ. This CDR3 is built from 18 residues. Trimming removed 3 bases from V and 5 bases from J, with 27 bases in between. The CDR3 reads CASSSGYPGTAGLNEQYF. CDR3 DNA: TGCGCCAGCAGCTCCGGATATCCCGGGACAGCGGGTCTTAACGAGCAGTACTTC.

The chain joins TRBV24-1 to TRBJ2-1; D possibly corresponds to TRBD1 (6 bases). CDR1 KGHDR and CDR2 SFDVKD come from the germline V gene. The CDR3 runs 15 residues. The germline V and J ends were trimmed by 4 bases and 6 bases, with 15 bases remaining between them. The CDR3 DNA reads as TGTGCCACCAGTGACCCCCTTGACAGGCCCAATGAGCAGTTCTTC. It encodes CATSDPLDRPNEQFF.